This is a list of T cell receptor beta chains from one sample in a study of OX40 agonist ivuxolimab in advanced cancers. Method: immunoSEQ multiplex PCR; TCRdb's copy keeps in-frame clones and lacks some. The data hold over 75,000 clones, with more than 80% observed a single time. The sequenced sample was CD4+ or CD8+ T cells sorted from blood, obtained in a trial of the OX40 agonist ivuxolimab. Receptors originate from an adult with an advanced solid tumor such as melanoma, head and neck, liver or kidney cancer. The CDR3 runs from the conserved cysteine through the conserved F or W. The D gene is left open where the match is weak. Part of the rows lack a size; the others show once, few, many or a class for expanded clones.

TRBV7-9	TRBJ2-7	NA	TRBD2	CASSSSSESGDEQYF
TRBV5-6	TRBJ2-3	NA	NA	CASSLGTADTQYF
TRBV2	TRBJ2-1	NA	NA	CASSETYNEQFF
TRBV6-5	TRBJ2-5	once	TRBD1	CASSRTGGIQETQYF
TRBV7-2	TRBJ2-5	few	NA	CASSLVRGGTQYF
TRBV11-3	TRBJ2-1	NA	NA	CASSLRADPYNEQFF
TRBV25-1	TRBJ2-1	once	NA	CASSVSTSYNEQFF
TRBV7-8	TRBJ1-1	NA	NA	CASSLVNTEAFF
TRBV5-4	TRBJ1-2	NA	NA	CASSLDVSNYGYTF
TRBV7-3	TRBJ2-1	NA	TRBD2	CASSLGGVYNEQFF
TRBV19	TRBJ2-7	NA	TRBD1	CASSMNRDRRSYEQYF
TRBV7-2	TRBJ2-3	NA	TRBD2	CASKGAGGRTDTQYF
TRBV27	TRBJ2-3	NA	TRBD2	CASSYEPLAGATDTQYF
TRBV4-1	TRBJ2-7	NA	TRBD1	CASSFRTGLSSYEQYF
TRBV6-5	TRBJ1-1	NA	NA	CASSRGRADTEAFF
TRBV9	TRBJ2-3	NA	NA	CASSVGLGSTDTQYF
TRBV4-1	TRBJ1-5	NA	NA	CASSQDRLQRGNQPQHF
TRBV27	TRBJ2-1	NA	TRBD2	CASRTGGPVNEQFF
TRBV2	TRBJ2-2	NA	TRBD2	CASSRLAGGVNTGELFF
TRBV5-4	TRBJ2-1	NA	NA	CASSPPLGNEQFF
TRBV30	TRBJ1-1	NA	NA	CAWSGYRVGTEAFF
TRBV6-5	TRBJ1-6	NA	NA	CASYGGLNSPLHF
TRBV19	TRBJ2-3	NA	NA	CASSFRTDRPTGTQYF
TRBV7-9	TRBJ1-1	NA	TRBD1	CASSLVTGDTEAFF
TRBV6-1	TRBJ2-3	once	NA	CASSERRAPQYF
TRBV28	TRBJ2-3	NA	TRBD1	CASSLVGQGFDTQYF
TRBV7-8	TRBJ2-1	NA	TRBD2	CASSGLAGEYNEQFF
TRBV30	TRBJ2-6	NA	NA	CAWSVTGANVLTF
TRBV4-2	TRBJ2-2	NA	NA	CASSQEGGGPTGELFF
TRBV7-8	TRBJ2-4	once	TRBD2	CASSSLPGGGGKNIQYF
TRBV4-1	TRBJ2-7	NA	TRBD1	CASSQLGTGRYEQYF
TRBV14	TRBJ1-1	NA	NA	CASSQGQLRTEAFF
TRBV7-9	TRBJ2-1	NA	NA	CASSLARFDRYNEQFF